This T cell receptor beta chain emerged from a study of cytomegalovirus exposure and HLA in healthy donors. Study-level information: The approximately 120 validation repertoires were reported in a later analysis to have been generated on the same platform as the approximately 600 first-cohort repertoires. Overall study results and limits: Roughly 170 TCR beta chains were listed as cytomegalovirus-associated. The TCR clusters that emerged in the first cohort tended, a later analysis found, to co-occur in the 120 or so validation repertoires. Most TCR sequences were rare, but some public TCRs occurred in many donors.

Some clones are missing from TCRdb's copy, which holds only in-frame ones; the method was immunoSEQ multiplex PCR. In the table there are 250,000 to 400,000 clones, 88% of which are singletons. Comment on this clone: Its antigen is not identified.

Germline CDR1 SQVTM, CDR2 ANQGSEA. V lost 5 bases and J lost 2, with 16 bases in between. This CDR3 has 15 residues. The V call is TRBV29-1, the J call TRBJ2-1; perhaps TRBD2 as D (7 bases). The receptor was isolated from a man aged 25 to 40 in good health and CMV-seronegative. Source material: PBMCs. The CDR3: CSVCLADSTYNEQFF. CDR3 sequence (DNA): TGCAGCGTTTGTCTAGCGGACAGTACCTACAATGAGCAGTTCTTC.